Presented here are 5 T cell receptor beta chains from one specimen sequenced in a study of molecular identifiers for immune sequencing clone quantification. MiXCR, applied by TCRdb to the PCR reads, yields one record per CDR3 protein. The data contain 350,000 or so distinct CDR3 sequences, about a fifth of them singletons. The sample taken for sequencing was naive CD8+ T cells from blood, with Jurkat cell RNA spiked in. Subset described: FACS-sorted CD8+CD4-CCR7+CD45RA+ naive T cells. The receptors come from a human donor in good health. Some libraries in this study had Jurkat cell RNA spiked in.

For this clonotype: One junction end disagrees with the germline gene, perhaps due to a read error. V usage is TRBV19 and J usage is TRBJ2-1, with D possibly being TRBD2 (7 bases). This CDR3 has 16 amino acids. Germline V CDR1 and CDR2: LNHDA, SQIVND (reference sequence). CDR3 coding DNA: TGTGCCGGTAGTCCTGGGGGCGGGGGAAGCCTCAATGAGCAGTTCTTC. It codes for CAGSPGGGGSLNEQFF.

As regards this clonotype: At one end, the junction sequence differs from germline, possibly due to a read error. The V call is TRBV7-6, the J call TRBJ2-3, with 9 nucleotides matching TRBD1. CDR1 and CDR2 from the germline V gene are SGHVS and FNYEAQ. The CDR3 has 18 amino acids. CDR3: CASSPKEPDRGLTNTQYF. The CDR3, as DNA: TGTGCCAGCAGTCCAAAAGAGCCGGACAGGGGACTCACAAATACGCAGTATTTT.

V and J are TRBV29-1 and TRBJ1-3, with D unclear. The V end lost 1 base, the J end lost 1 base, and 11 bases lay between the germline ends. Per the germline V gene, CDR1 is SQVTM and CDR2 is ANQGSEA. The CDR3 consists of 15 residues. CDR3 loop: CSVEGYGMSGNTIYF. DNA of the CDR3: TGCAGCGTTGAAGGCTACGGGATGTCTGGAAACACCATATATTTT.

This clonotype occurred a few times. The chain employs TRBV20-1 and TRBJ2-7, with a weak D call TRBD2 (5 bases). This CDR3 comprises 12 residues. V lost 3 bases and J 4 bases, leaving 10 bases between the germline ends. CDR1 DFQATT and CDR2 SNEGSKA come from the germline V gene (reference sequence). CDR3 in amino acids: CSARVSGYEQYF. The DNA of the CDR3 is TGCAGTGCTAGGGTTTCGGGATACGAGCAGTACTTC.

Worth noting for this clonotype: A read error may explain this, as a much larger clone is one base away. The CDR3 is CASSSTGIYEQYF. DNA of the CDR3: TGTGCCAGCAGCTCGACCGGCATCTACGAGCAGTACTTC. The chain carries TRBV7-6 and TRBJ2-7; D remains ambiguous. The length of the CDR3 is 13 residues. In germline, CDR1 is SGHVS, CDR2 FNYEAQ. V lost 4 bases and J 3 bases, leaving 10 bases between the germline ends.